This TCR beta chain is from a study of high-grade serous ovarian cancer treatment subgroups. Across the study: On average, approximately 14,000 reads and several thousand unique TCR beta rearrangements were obtained per sample. Study observations and caveats: TCR relatedness rose with neoantigen level and trended with mutation load. The analyses considered CDR3 and ignored CDR1 and CDR2.

Tumor samples were taken before definitive surgery or chemotherapy. About this clone: What it binds is not known.

Sequenced by immunoSEQ multiplex PCR; TCRdb stores in-frame clones only, minus some. The data show tens of thousands of clones, around 80% seen once. Germline V lookup: CDR1 MNHNY, CDR2 SVGAGI (reference sequence). The CDR3 has 15 amino acids. The ends were cut back, 6 bases at V and 0 bases at J, with 14 bases in the middle. V usage is TRBV6-6 and J usage is TRBJ1-1, with TRBD1 as a possible D gene (5 bases). The sequence was collected from a human donor with high-grade serous ovarian cancer. The sample consisted of tumor tissue. This CDR3 is CASRPGPRMNTEAFF. The DNA for the CDR3 is TGTGCCAGCAGGCCGGGACCCCGCATGAACACTGAAGCTTTCTTT.